A single sample is the source of the 2 T cell receptor beta chains below, sequenced in a study of shared clonotypes between healthy human individuals. The protocol was immunoSEQ multiplex PCR, while the TCRdb copy is restricted to in-frame clones and leaves out a portion. Seen here are more than 850,000 clones, around three quarters observed once, and the top ten hold under 0.6%. The source material was memory CD4+ T cells from PBMCs. The subset was: CD45RA-negative fraction. The receptors shown here come from a man younger than 35 in good health. Some clones in this sample may be carry-over from other donors' samples.

The rearrangement uses TRBV2 and TRBJ2-2, with 7 bases that match TRBD1. Trimming cost V 6 bases and J 7 bases; bases outside gene matches: 5. This CDR3 is 13 amino acids long. Germline CDR1 is SNHLY and CDR2 is FYNNEI. Written as DNA, the CDR3 is TGTGCCAGCAGAGAGACAGGGCGCGGGGAGCTGTTTTTT. Translating gives CASRETGRGELFF.

CDR3 region: CASSEVGRWFGVGSYNSPLHF. The CDR3 DNA is TGTGCCAGCAGTGAAGTGGGGAGATGGTTTGGGGTTGGCTCCTATAATTCACCCCTCCACTTT. The V gene is TRBV6-1, the J gene TRBJ1-6; D is unresolved. The CDR3 has 21 amino acids. The V gene's germline CDR1 is MNHNS and CDR2 SASEGT. V lost 1 base to trimming and J lost 0 bases, with 22 bases between them.